This record looks at one T cell receptor beta chain sequence and its context. Its antigen is not identified. The data were obtained in a study of sequential checkpoint blockade in melanoma. Study-level information: Patients were randomized 1:1 to nivolumab-then-ipilimumab or ipilimumab-then-nivolumab first-line. Matched biopsies came pretreatment and at week 13 for twenty-two patients. Findings and limits, study-wide: Pretreatment TIL clonality tracked with response in the nivolumab-first arm. T-cell fraction and clonality followed PD-L1 and CD8+ counts, not mutational load.

This sample's treatment: randomized to nivolumab then ipilimumab (arm A) or the reverse (arm B). Clones were read by immunoSEQ multiplex PCR, and TCRdb kept only the in-frame ones, dropping some. This sample has about 37,000 clones, with roughly a third found just once. V was clipped by 4 bases and J by 3 bases; unmatched bases: 10. CDR1 is SGDLS, CDR2 YYNGEE, per germline. The CDR3 has 15 amino acids. This chain joins TRBV9 and TRBJ2-7, with TRBD1 identical over 7 bases. This receptor was obtained from a human donor with melanoma. The sequencing here drew on tumor tissue (inferred from file names), taken from a patient given nivolumab and ipilimumab in sequence. The CDR3 DNA reads as TGTGCCAGCAGCTTGGGACAGCGAGCTTACTACGAGCAGTACTTC. Amino acids: CASSLGQRAYYEQYF.